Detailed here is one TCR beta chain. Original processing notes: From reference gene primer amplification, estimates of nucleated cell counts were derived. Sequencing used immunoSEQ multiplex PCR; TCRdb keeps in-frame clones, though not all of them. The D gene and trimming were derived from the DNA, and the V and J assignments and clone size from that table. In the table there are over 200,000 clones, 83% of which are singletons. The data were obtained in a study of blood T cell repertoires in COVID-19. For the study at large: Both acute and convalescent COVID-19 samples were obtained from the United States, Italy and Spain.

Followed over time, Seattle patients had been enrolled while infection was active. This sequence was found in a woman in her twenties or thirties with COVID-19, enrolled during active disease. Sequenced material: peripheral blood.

The CDR3 is CAISEPQGIRDEQYF. Written as DNA, the CDR3 is TGTGCCATCAGTGAGCCGCAGGGGATTCGGGACGAGCAGTACTTC. This chain joins TRBV10-3 and TRBJ2-7; the D gene is possibly TRBD1 (6 bases). The V gene lost 2 bases and the J gene lost 5 bases, with 16 bases spanning the gap. The germline V gene encodes CDR1 ENHRY and CDR2 SYGVKD. The length of the CDR3 is 15 residues.